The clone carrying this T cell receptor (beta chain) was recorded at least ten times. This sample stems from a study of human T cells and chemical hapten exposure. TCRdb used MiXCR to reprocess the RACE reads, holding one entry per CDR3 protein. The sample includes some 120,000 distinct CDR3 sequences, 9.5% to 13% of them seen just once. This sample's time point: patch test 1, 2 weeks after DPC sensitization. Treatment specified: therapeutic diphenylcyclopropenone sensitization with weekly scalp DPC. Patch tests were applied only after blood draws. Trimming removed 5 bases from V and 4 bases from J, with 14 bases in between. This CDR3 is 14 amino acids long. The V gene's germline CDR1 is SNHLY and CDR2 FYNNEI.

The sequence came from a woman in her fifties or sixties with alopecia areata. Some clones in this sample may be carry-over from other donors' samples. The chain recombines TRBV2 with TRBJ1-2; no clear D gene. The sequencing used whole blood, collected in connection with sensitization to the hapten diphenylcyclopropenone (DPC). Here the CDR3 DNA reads TGTGCCAGCAGTCAAACCCAGACGGCCTATGGCTACACCTTC. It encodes CASSQTQTAYGYTF.